This T cell receptor (beta chain) was recovered during a study of human T cells and chemical hapten exposure (dated by TCRdb to about 2021). Looking at the study overall: For sensitization, 2% DPC in acetone was applied to a roughly 2 cm by roughly 2 cm area of upper inner arm skin. Throughout the approximately 26-week study period, patients were also given weekly therapeutic DPC doses on the scalp. Patch testing was performed on the upper back with Finn chambers containing 0.01% DPC, and the patch tests were scored after 6 days according to International Contact Dermatitis Research Group standards. The mostly female patient cohort included alopecia areata with under or over 50% scalp involvement, alopecia totalis and alopecia universalis. Libraries were pooled for sequencing, and per-sample TCR yields varied mainly because of small differences in library volumes within the pool. Peripheral blood TCR repertoire changes were tracked in vivo in alopecia patients during primary and secondary sensitization to the hapten diphenylcyclopropenone (DPC). Blood samples were taken from patients before sensitization (week 0) and then at 2, 6 and about 24 weeks after DPC sensitization. For TCR sequencing, blood came from 25 to 30 alopecia patients at anywhere from one to four time points (pre-sensitization, 2, 6 and 24 weeks). On the study overall, not on this receptor specifically: The number of PT1 expanded TCRs positively correlated with patch test score, significant at thresholds 8, 16 and 32 but not 4. DPC sensitization did not change the number of TCRs with a frequency above 1 in 1000, and there was no evidence of changes in global repertoire structure. Repeated subsampling changed both the strength of the expansion versus patch-test correlation and the threshold at which that correlation became significant. Compared with pre-sensitization or healthy control sets, expanded TCRs formed significantly more large CDR3 similarity clusters, which is consistent with antigen-driven responses. Alopecia, a presumed autoimmune disease, was present in all patients, so the immune response of the patients might differ from that of healthy individuals.

This clonotype was seen repeatedly, ten times or more. The antigen this receptor binds is unknown. The record has no base qualities; no much larger clone is one base away. The meaning of the sample's time point label: patch test 1, 2 weeks after DPC sensitization. What the treatment or condition label conveys for this sample: therapeutic diphenylcyclopropenone sensitization with weekly scalp DPC. Blood at each patch-test visit was drawn before the patch test was applied. Eligible patients were aged 18 to 70, diagnosed with alopecia, deemed suitable for DPC therapy, and excluded if pregnant. Total RNA was extracted from unfractionated whole blood collected in Tempus Blood RNA tubes. Receptor amplification or capture employed RACE. The sequencing machine was a NextSeq 500. During library preparation, unique molecular identifiers were attached to individual cDNA molecules so that TCRs could be counted quantitatively and reproducibly. Both TCR alpha and TCR beta chains were sequenced from each blood RNA sample. Per the source publication's procedure: Samples had a median of roughly 99,000 TCRs, with a range from roughly 23,224 to 750,000. V, J and CDR3 annotation of the TCR reads was performed with the Decombinator software suite. For PS versus PT1 abundance plots, all samples were subsampled to the same number of TCRs (28,000). TCRs were defined as expanded if absent before sensitization and observed at least eight times at the 2-week time point. The raw public reads went through TCRdb reprocessing: fastp at Q25, MiXCR clone calling, in-frame beta chains kept. Rows are combined by CDR3 protein, so each entry shows the most common genes and DNA. The V and J calls follow TCRdb's processing rather than the paper's. The sample data list around 69,000 distinct CDR3 sequences, and about 9.4% of these were observed just once. Together, the top ten hold 3.3% of the sample.

The clonotype was recovered from a woman aged 40-49 years with alopecia areata. Some clones in this sample may be carry-over from other donors' samples. The sample here was whole blood, taken in connection with sensitization to the hapten diphenylcyclopropenone (DPC).

The DNA is TGTGCCACCGACCCCGGGACTAGCGGACCCTACGAGCAGTACTTC. Its coded protein is CATDPGTSGPYEQYF. The V and J segments used are TRBV15 and TRBJ2-7; 11 bases in the middle match TRBD2. Germline trimming amounts to 8 bases on V and 2 bases on J, with 8 as the count of junction bases outside the gene matches. Measured from the cysteine to the phenylalanine, the CDR3 is 15 residues long. The read is trimmed to its CDR3 DNA, 45 bases read in frame from base 1. Per the germline V gene (reference sequence), LNHNV is the CDR1 and YYDKDF is the CDR2.